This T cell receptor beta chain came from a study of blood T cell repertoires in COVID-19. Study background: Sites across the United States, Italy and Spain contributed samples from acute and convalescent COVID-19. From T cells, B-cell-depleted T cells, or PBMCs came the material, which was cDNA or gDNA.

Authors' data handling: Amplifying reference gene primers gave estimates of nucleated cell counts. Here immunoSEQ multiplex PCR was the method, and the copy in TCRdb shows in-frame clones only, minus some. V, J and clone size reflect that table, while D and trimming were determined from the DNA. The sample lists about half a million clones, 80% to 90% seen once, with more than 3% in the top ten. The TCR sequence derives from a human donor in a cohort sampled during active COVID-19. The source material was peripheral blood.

CDR3 coding DNA: TGTGCCACCAGTGATTTCGGACTAGCGGGAGGGTCCGGTGAGCAGTTCTTC. It yields the protein CATSDFGLAGGSGEQFF. The rearrangement joins TRBV24-1 to TRBJ2-1; TRBD2 agrees at 15 bases. The trim removed 1 base at V and 9 bases at J, leaving 6 bases unmatched. Germline CDR1 KGHDR, CDR2 SFDVKD. The CDR3 sequence is 17 residues long.